This T cell receptor (beta chain) was documented in a study of tumor-infiltrating lymphocytes in primary liver carcinoma. Study in general: Tumors measured roughly 4.2 to 11 cm and were stage T1-T3 N0M0. There were roughly 3.65 to 7.5 million productive TCRbeta reads per sample, a yield similar across tissue types. Study conclusions and caveats: The study found only about 7-24% of top clones in all five tumor regions.

Starting from approximately 470 ng of total RNA, TCR beta cDNA was produced with a primer in the constant region. Libraries for TCR beta were built through three nested multiplex PCR rounds, which together made up a slightly modified ARM-PCR procedure. Both of the initial two PCR rounds ran for 10 cycles and employed TRBV1-TRBV30 forward primers alongside a C-beta reverse primer. One entry per CDR3 protein, called by TCRdb with MiXCR from the multiplex PCR reads. The data contain approximately 110,000 distinct CDR3 sequences, around two thirds of them seen just once; the ten biggest clones take up around 9%. Co-extracting RNA and DNA was done with 20-30 mg of unsorted bulk tissue as input. Sampling of each tumor involved five separate regions. The CDR3 has 13 residues. Trimming at V came to 0 bases and at J to 9 bases, leaving 7 bases not matched to a gene. Germline V lookup: CDR1 SQVTM, CDR2 ANQGSEA.

This clonotype appeared many times. Its antigen remains unknown. The sample was liver tumor tissue from sampling region 1. Subset here: tumor region T1, superior pole. J is TRBJ2-7 and V is TRBV29-1; 8 nucleotides line up with TRBD1. The receptor's source is a woman aged 55-70 years with primary liver carcinoma and hepatitis B virus infection. The CDR3 loop is CSVEEGGQGRQYF. CDR3 nucleotide sequence: TGCAGCGTTGAAGAGGGTGGACAGGGAAGGCAGTACTTC.